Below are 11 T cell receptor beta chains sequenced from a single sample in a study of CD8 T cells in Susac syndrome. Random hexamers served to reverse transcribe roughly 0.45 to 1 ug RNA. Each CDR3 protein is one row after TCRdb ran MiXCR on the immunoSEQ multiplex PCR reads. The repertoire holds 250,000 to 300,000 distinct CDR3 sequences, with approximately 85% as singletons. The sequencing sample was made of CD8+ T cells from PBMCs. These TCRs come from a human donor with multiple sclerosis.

The CDR3 here is CASPLNTEAFF. CDR3 nucleotides: TGTGCCAGCCCCTTGAACACTGAAGCTTTCTTT. The chain employs TRBV2 and TRBJ1-1; the D is unclear. Trimming stripped 8 bases from V and 0 bases from J, with 4 bases between. This CDR3 spans 11 amino acids. Germline CDR1 and CDR2: SNHLY and FYNNEI.

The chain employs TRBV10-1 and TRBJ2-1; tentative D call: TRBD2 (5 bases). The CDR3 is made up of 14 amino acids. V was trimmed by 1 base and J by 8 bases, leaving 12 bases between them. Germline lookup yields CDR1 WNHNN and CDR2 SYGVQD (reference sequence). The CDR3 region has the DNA TGCGCCAGCAGTGAGTTTGCTAGCCCCGATGAGCAGTTCTTC. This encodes CASSEFASPDEQFF.

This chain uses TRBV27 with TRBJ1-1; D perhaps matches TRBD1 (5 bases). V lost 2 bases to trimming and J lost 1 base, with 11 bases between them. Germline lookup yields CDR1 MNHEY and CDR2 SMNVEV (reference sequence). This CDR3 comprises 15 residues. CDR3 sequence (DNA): TGTGCCAGCAGTTTAATGGGGGTACCGAACACTGAAGCTTTCTTT. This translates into CASSLMGVPNTEAFF.

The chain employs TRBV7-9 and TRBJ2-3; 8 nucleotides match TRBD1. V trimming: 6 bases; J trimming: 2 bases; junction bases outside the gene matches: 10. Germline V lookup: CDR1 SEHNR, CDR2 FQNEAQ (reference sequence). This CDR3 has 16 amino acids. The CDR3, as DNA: TGTGCCAGCAGTCCTCAAGGGACAGGAAACACAGATACGCAGTATTTT. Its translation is CASSPQGTGNTDTQYF.

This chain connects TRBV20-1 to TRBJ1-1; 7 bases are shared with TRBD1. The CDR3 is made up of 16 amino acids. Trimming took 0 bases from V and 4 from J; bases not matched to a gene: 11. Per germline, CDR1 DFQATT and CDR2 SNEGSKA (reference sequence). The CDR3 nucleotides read TGCAGTGCTAGAGATCCCCCAGGGGGGTTCGGCACTGAAGCTTTCTTT. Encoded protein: CSARDPPGGFGTEAFF.

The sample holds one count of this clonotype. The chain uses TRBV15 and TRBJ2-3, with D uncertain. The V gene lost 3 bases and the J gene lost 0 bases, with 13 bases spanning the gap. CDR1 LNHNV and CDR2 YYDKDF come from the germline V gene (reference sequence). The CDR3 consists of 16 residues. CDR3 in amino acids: CATSRECTPSTDTQYF. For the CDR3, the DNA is TGTGCCACCAGCAGGGAATGCACTCCAAGCACAGATACGCAGTATTTT.

The CDR3 DNA follows: TGCAGTGCTACCCCTCGGCGCCTCGGGGGTAATTCACCCCTCCACTTT. It translates to CSATPRRLGGNSPLHF. The genes are TRBV20-1 and TRBJ1-6; a possible D gene is TRBD1 (5 bases). Germline CDR1 DFQATT, CDR2 SNEGSKA (reference sequence). This CDR3 has 16 residues. V was shortened by 4 bases and J by 6 bases, with 19 bases between the two germline ends.

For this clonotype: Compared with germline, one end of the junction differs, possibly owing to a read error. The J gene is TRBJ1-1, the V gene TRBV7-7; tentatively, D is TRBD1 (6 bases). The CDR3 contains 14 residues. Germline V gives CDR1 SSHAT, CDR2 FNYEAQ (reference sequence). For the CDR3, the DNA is TGTGCTAGCAGCTTAGAAGGGGGGCGACCCGAAGCTTTCTTT. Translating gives CASSLEGGRPEAFF.

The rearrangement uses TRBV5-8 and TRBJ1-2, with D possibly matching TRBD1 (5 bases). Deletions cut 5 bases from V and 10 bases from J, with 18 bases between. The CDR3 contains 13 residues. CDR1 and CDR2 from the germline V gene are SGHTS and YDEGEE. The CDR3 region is CASSLIEGPIYTF. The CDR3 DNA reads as TGTGCCAGCAGTCTAATAGAGGGACCGATCTACACCTTC.

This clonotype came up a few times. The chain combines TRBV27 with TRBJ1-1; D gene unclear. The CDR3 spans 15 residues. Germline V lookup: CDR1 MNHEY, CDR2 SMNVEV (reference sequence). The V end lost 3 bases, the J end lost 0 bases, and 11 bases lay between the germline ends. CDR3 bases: TGTGCCAGCAGTTTGTCTGGAGGCTTGAACACTGAAGCTTTCTTT. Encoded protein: CASSLSGGLNTEAFF.

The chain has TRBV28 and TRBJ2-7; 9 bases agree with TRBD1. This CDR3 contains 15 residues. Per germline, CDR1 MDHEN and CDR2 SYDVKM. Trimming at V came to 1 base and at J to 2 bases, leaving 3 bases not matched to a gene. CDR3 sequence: CASSLFGTGTYEQYF. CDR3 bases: TGTGCCAGCAGTTTATTCGGGACAGGGACCTACGAGCAGTACTTC.